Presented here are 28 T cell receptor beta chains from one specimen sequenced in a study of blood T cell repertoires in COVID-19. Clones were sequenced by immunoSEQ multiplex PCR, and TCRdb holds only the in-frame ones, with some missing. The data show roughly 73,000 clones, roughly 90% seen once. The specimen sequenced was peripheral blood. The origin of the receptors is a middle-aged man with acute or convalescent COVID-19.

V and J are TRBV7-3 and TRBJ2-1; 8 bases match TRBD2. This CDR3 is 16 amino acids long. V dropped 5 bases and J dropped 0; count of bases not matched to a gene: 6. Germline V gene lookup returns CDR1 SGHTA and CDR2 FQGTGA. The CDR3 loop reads CASSPNGGASYNEQFF. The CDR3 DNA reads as TGTGCCAGCAGCCCCAACGGGGGGGCCTCCTACAATGAGCAGTTCTTC.

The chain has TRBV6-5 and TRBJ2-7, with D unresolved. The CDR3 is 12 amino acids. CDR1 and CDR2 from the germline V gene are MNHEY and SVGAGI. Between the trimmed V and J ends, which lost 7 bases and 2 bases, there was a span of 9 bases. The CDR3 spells CASTGSTYEQYF. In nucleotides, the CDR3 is TGTGCCAGCACAGGTTCCACCTACGAGCAGTACTTC.

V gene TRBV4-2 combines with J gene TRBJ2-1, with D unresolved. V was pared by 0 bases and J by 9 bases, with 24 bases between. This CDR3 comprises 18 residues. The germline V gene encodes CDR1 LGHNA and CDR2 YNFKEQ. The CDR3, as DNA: TGTGCCAGCAGCCAAGATCTTATCCCTGCGAGAAGTCAGCGTGAGCAGTTCTTC. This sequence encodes CASSQDLIPARSQREQFF.

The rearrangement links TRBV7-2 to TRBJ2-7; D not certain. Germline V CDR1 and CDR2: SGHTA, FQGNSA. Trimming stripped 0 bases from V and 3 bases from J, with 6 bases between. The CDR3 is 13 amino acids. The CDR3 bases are TGTGCCAGCAGCTTAGCGCGCAACTACGAGCAGTACGTC. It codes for CASSLARNYEQYV.

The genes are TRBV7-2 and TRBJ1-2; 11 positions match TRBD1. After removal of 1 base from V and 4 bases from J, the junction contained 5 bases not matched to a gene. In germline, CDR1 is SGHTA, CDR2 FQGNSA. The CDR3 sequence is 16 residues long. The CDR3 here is CASSLVPGTGGYGYTF. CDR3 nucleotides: TGTGCCAGCAGCTTAGTGCCAGGGACAGGGGGCTATGGCTACACCTTC.

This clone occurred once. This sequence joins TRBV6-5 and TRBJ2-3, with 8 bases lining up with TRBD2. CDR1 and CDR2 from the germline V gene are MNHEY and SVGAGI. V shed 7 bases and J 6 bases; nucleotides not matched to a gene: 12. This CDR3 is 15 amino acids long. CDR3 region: CASTLTQGLGDTQYF. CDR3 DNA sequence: TGTGCCAGCACTTTAACACAGGGACTAGGGGATACGCAGTATTTT.

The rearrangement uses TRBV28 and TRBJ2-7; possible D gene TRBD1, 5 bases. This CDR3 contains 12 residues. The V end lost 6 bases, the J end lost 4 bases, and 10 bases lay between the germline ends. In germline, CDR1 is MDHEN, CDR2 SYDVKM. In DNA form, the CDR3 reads TGTGCCAGCAGCTCAGACAGTTACGAGCAGTACTTC. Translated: CASSSDSYEQYF.

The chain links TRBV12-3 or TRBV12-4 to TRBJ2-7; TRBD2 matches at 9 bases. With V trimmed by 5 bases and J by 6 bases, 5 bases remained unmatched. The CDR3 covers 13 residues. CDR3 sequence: CASSPAGGVEQYF. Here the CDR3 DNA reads TGTGCCAGCAGTCCCGCGGGGGGGGTCGAGCAGTACTTC.

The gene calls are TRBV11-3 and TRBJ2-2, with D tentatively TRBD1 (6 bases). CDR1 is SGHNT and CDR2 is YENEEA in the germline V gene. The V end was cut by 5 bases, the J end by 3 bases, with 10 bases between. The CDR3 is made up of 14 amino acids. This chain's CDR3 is CASSIQGYTGELFF. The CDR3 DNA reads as TGTGCCAGCAGCATTCAGGGGTACACCGGGGAGCTGTTTTTT.

The CDR3 region is CSVEGLAGVGGEQYF. The CDR3 DNA reads as TGCAGCGTTGAAGGCCTAGCGGGAGTTGGGGGCGAGCAGTACTTC. J is TRBJ2-7 and V is TRBV29-1; TRBD2 agrees at 10 bases. Germline V gene data show CDR1 as SQVTM and CDR2 as ANQGSEA. V lost 1 base to trimming and J lost 6 bases; unmatched junction nucleotides: 9. The CDR3 covers 15 residues.

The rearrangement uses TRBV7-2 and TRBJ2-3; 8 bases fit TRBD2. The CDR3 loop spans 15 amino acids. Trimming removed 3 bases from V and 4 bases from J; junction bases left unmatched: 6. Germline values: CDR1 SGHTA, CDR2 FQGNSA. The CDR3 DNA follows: TGTGCCAGCAGCTTTAGCGGGGTGGGTGCAGATACGCAGTATTTT. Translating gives CASSFSGVGADTQYF. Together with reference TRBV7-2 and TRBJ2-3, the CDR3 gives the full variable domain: GAGVSQSPSNKVTEKGKDVELRCDPISGHTALYWYRQSLGQGLEFLIYFQGNSAPDKSGLPSDRFSAERTGGSVSTLTIQRTQQEDSAVYLCASSFSGVGADTQYFGPGTRLTVL.

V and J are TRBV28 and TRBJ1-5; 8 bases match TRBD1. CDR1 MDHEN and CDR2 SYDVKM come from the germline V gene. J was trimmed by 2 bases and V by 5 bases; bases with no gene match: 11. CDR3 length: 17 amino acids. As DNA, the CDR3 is TGTGCCAGCAGTATAAGCCTTAGACAGGGGCGCAATCAGCCCCAGCATTTT. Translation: CASSISLRQGRNQPQHF. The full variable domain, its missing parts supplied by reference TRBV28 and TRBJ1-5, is DVKVTQSSRYLVKRTGEKVFLECVQDMDHENMFWYRQDPGLGLRLIYFSYDVKMKEKGDIPEGYSVSREKKERFSLILESASTNQTSMYLCASSISLRQGRNQPQHFGDGTRLSIL.

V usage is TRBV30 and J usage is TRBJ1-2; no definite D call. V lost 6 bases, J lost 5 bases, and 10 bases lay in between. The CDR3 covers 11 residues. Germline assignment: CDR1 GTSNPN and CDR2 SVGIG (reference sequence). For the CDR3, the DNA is TGTGCCTGCCGAACGGGTTATGGCTACACCTTC. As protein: CACRTGYGYTF.

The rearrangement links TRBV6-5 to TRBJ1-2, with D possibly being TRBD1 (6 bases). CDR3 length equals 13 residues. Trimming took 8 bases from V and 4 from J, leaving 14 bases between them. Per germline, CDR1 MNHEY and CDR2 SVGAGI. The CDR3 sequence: CASGSGGAYGYTF. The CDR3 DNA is TGTGCCAGCGGGTCGGGGGGGGCCTATGGCTACACCTTC.

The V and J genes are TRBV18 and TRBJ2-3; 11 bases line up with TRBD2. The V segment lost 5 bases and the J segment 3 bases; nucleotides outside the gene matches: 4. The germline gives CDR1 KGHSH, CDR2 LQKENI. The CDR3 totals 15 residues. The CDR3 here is CASSTGLAATDTQYF. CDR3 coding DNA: TGTGCCAGCTCAACGGGACTAGCGGCTACAGATACGCAGTATTTT.

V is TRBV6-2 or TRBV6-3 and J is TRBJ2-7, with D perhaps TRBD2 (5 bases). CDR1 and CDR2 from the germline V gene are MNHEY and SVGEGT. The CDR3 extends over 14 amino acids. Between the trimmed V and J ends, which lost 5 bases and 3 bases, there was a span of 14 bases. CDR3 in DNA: TGTGCCAGCAGTCCCGCGGGCGGAGGCTACGAGCAGTACGTC. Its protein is CASSPAGGGYEQYV.

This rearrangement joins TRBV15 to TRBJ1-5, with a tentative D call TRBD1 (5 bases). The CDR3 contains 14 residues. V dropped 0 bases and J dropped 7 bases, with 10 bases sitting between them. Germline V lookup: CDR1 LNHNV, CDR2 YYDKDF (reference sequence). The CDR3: CATSRDAGVQPQHF. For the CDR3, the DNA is TGTGCCACCAGCAGAGATGCGGGGGTCCAGCCCCAGCATTTT.

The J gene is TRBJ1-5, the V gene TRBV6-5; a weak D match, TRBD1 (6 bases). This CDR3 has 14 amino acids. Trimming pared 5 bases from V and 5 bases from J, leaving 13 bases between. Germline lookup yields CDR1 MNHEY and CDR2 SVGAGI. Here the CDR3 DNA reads TGTGCCAGCAGTCTACAGGGTGGGGATCAGCCCCAGCATTTT. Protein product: CASSLQGGDQPQHF.

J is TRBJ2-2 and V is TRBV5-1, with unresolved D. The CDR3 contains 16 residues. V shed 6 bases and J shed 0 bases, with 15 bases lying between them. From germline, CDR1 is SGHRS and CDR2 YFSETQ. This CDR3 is CASTPIQYTNTGELFF. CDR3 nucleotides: TGCGCCAGCACCCCTATACAGTATACGAACACCGGGGAGCTGTTTTTT.

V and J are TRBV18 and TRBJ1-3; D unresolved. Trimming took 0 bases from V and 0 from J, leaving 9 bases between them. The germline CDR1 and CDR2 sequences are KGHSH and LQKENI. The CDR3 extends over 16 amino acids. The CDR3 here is CASSPPFLYSGNTIYF. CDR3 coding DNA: TGTGCCAGCTCACCACCGTTCCTCTACTCTGGAAACACCATATATTTT.

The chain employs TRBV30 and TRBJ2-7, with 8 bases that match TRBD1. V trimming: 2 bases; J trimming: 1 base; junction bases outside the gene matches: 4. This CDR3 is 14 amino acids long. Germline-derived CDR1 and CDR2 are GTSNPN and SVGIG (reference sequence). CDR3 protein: CAWSLTGGSYEQYF. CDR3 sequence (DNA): TGTGCCTGGAGTCTCACAGGGGGGTCCTACGAGCAGTACTTC.

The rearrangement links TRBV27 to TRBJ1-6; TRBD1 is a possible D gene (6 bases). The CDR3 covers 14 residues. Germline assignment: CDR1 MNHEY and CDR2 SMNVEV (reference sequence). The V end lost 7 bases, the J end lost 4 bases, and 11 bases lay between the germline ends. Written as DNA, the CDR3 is TGTGCCAGCACCCCCGGACAGTATAATTCACCCCTCCACTTT. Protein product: CASTPGQYNSPLHF.

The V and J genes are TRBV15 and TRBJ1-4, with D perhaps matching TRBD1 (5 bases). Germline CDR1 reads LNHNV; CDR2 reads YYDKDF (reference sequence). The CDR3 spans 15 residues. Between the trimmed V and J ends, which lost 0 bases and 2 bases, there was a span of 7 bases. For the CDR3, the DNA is TGTGCCACCAGCAGAGATAGGGGCACTAATGAAAAACTGTTTTTT. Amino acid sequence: CATSRDRGTNEKLFF. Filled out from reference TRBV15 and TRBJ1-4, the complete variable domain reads DAMVIQNPRYQVTQFGKPVTLSCSQTLNHNVMYWYQQKSSQAPKLLFHYYDKDFNNEADTPDNFQSRRPNTSFCFLDIRSPGLGDTAMYLCATSRDRGTNEKLFFGSGTQLSVL.

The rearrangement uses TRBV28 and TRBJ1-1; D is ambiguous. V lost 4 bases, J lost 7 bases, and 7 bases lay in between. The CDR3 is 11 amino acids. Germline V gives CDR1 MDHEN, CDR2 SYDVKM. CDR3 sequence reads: CASSSSYEAFF. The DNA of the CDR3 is TGTGCCAGCAGTTCGTCTTATGAAGCTTTCTTT.

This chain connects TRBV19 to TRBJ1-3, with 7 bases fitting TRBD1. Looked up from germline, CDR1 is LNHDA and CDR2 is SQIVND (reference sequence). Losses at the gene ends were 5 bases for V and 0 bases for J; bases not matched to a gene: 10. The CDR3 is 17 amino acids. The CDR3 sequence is CASSPQTGIFSGNTIYF. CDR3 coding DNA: TGTGCCAGTAGTCCGCAGACAGGGATCTTCTCTGGAAACACCATATATTTT.

The CDR3 region has the DNA TGTGCCACCAGCTCCCAGGGAGGTCTAGACCTGCAGTATTTT. This encodes CATSSQGGLDLQYF. The chain is built from TRBV15 and TRBJ2-3; TRBD2 might be the D (6 bases). The V end was cut by 5 bases, the J end by 11 bases, with 20 bases between. The CDR3 is 14 residues long. Germline-derived CDR1 and CDR2 are LNHNV and YYDKDF (reference sequence).

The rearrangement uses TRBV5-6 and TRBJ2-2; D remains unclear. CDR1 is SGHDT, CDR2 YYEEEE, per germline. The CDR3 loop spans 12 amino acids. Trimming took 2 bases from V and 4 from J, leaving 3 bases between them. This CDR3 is CASSFLTGELFF. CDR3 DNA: TGTGCCAGCAGCTTCCTCACCGGGGAGCTGTTTTTT.

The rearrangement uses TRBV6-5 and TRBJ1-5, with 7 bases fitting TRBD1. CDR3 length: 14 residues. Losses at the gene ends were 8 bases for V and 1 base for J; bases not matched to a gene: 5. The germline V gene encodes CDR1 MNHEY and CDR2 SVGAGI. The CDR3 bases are TGTGCCAGCGGGGACAGAGAAAGCAATCAGCCCCAGCATTTT. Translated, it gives CASGDRESNQPQHF.